This T cell receptor (beta chain) was sequenced for a study of blood T cell repertoires in COVID-19. Study background: Some COVID-19 samples were acute and others convalescent; all came from the United States, Italy and Spain. Sample material is recorded as cDNA or gDNA derived from T cells, B-cell-depleted T cells, or PBMCs.

Germline V gene lookup returns CDR1 MDHEN and CDR2 SYDVKM. The CDR3 spans 15 residues. Trimming took 5 bases from V and 2 from J, leaving 15 bases between them. In the study's own analysis: How many nucleated cells were present was estimated from reference gene primer amplification. TCRdb keeps only in-frame clones here, not all; method: immunoSEQ multiplex PCR. Clonal size and the V and J genes are those of that table, whereas D and trimming came from the DNA. Of under 25,000 clones listed, about 90% were seen once; the top ten hold approximately 3.2%. The chain has TRBV28 and TRBJ1-2, with D possibly matching TRBD1 (5 bases). This clonotype was sampled from a human donor in a cohort sampled during active COVID-19. Sequencing was done on a sample of peripheral blood. The CDR3 DNA reads TGTGCCAGCAGTCCCCTGGGGGGGGAAAACTATGGCTACACCTTC. This codes for CASSPLGGENYGYTF.